These 32 T cell receptor beta chains came from one sample sequenced in a study of T-cell reconstitution after alpha-beta-depleted transplantation in children. Preparation of the TCRbeta library involved a method that used unique molecular identifiers. Each CDR3 protein gets one entry after TCRdb re-called the PCR reads with MiXCR. This table has 500,000 to 600,000 distinct CDR3 sequences, about 31% appearing once. Sequencing was performed on PBMCs from the stem cell graft donor, taken from the stem cell graft. These receptors were obtained from a human donor who donated a stem cell graft to a child with aplastic anemia.

This clonotype was counted only a few times. CDR3 nucleotide sequence: TGTGCCAGTCGTGGGGGGTTTTCCACAGATACGCAGTATTTT. It encodes CASRGGFSTDTQYF. The chain couples TRBV27 to TRBJ2-3; maybe TRBD2 (6 bases). Per germline, CDR1 MNHEY and CDR2 SMNVEV (reference sequence). The CDR3 has 14 amino acids. V lost 9 bases and J lost 2, with 15 bases in between.

This chain joins TRBV30 and TRBJ2-1; 8 bases align to TRBD1. After removal of 4 bases from V and 2 bases from J, the junction contained 4 bases not matched to a gene. Germline loops: CDR1 GTSNPN, CDR2 SVGIG (reference sequence). The length of the CDR3 is 14 residues. CDR3 residues: CAWMGQAPYNEQFF. In DNA form, the CDR3 reads TGTGCCTGGATGGGACAGGCCCCCTACAATGAGCAGTTCTTC.

In this sample, this clonotype turned up a few times. The gene calls are TRBV6-1 and TRBJ1-2; D is undetermined. V was shortened by 7 bases and J by 7 bases, with 16 bases between the two germline ends. The CDR3 contains 13 residues. Germline lookup yields CDR1 MNHNS and CDR2 SASEGT. The DNA of the CDR3 is TGTGCCAGCAATATGCTAATGGGAGGTGGCTACACCTTC. Translating gives CASNMLMGGGYTF.

This chain joins TRBV4-1 and TRBJ2-6, with D possibly matching TRBD1 (6 bases). The germline V gene has CDR1 MGHRA and CDR2 YSYEKL. The CDR3 covers 22 residues. The V end was cut by 0 bases, the J end by 0 bases, with 24 bases between. CDR3 amino acids: CASSQDRRDIGIVGSGANVLTF. The CDR3 bases are TGCGCCAGCAGCCAAGACCGCAGGGACATAGGGATTGTCGGCTCTGGGGCCAACGTCCTGACTTTC.

The genes are TRBV6-5 and TRBJ1-1, with D tentatively TRBD1 (5 bases). This CDR3 has 17 residues. Trimming took off 2 bases at V and 4 bases at J, with 20 bases between the two ends. Per germline, CDR1 MNHEY and CDR2 SVGAGI. CDR3 region: CASSYPRGIGGSTEAFF. In nucleotides, the CDR3 is TGTGCCAGCAGTTACCCCCGGGGGATTGGGGGAAGCACTGAAGCTTTCTTT.

The V call is TRBV5-6, the J call TRBJ2-5; TRBD2 agrees at 7 bases. Trimming took 5 bases from V and 2 from J; bases not matched to a gene: 3. Germline CDR1 SGHDT, CDR2 YYEEEE. This CDR3 has 13 residues. Here the CDR3 reads CASRSAGQETQYF. The CDR3 region has the DNA TGTGCCAGCAGATCAGCGGGACAAGAGACCCAGTACTTC.

The chain joins TRBV12-3 or TRBV12-4 to TRBJ1-5; TRBD1 might be the D (5 bases). The ends were cut back, 3 bases at V and 5 bases at J, with 11 bases in the middle. This CDR3 is 14 amino acids long. CDR3 sequence (DNA): TGTGCCAGCAGTTTCATGGGGGAATATCAGCCCCAGCATTTT. Translating it yields CASSFMGEYQPQHF.

The gene calls are TRBV11-2 and TRBJ2-4; 12 bases agree with TRBD1. V dropped 2 bases and J dropped 15; count of bases not matched to a gene: 11. Germline V gene sequence: CDR1 SGHAT, CDR2 FQNNGV. There are 15 residues in the CDR3. As DNA, the CDR3 is TGTGCCAGCAGCTTAAGGGGGGGACAGGGGGCCCCCAGGTACTTC. Translating gives CASSLRGGQGAPRYF.

This clonotype was observed a handful of times. The chain recombines TRBV6-5 with TRBJ2-5, with TRBD1 matching over 10 bases. CDR1 and CDR2 (germline): MNHEY, SVGAGI. Unmatched junction bases numbered 9, after V lost 4 bases and J lost 4 bases. The CDR3 consists of 16 residues. CDR3 bases: TGTGCCAGCAGTTCCATCAGGACAGGGGGAAGAGAGACCCAGTACTTC. Translating gives CASSSIRTGGRETQYF.

The rearrangement uses TRBV5-1 and TRBJ1-1, with unresolved D. Trimming removed 5 bases at V and 1 base at J, with 9 bases between. This CDR3 is 13 amino acids long. The germline gives CDR1 SGHRS, CDR2 YFSETQ. CDR3 sequence reads: CASRRAENTEAFF. DNA for the CDR3: TGCGCCAGCAGACGGGCAGAGAACACTGAAGCTTTCTTT.

The CDR3: CSVGPSGAQQETQYF. CDR3 sequence (DNA): TGCAGCGTTGGACCCTCAGGGGCCCAACAAGAGACCCAGTACTTC. The chain uses TRBV29-1 and TRBJ2-5; the D gene is possibly TRBD1 (6 bases). The germline CDR1 and CDR2 sequences are SQVTM and ANQGSEA. The CDR3 has 15 residues. Trimming cost V 4 bases and J 2 bases, with 17 bases left between them.

This clonotype came up a few times. The genes are TRBV27 and TRBJ2-5, with TRBD2 matching over 7 bases. With V trimmed by 3 bases and J by 4 bases, 20 bases remained unmatched. This CDR3 comprises 19 residues. Per germline, CDR1 MNHEY and CDR2 SMNVEV (reference sequence). CDR3 sequence (DNA): TGTGCCAGCAGTTTTCTCGAGGGAAGCGGGACGCTCCAAATAGAGACCCAGTACTTC. Encoded protein: CASSFLEGSGTLQIETQYF.

This clonotype was seen a few times. The chain has TRBV12-3 or TRBV12-4 and TRBJ1-1; possible D gene TRBD1, 5 bases. There are 17 residues in the CDR3. V was cut by 7 bases and J by 5 bases, with 26 bases left in between. CDR3 bases: TGTGCCAGCACCGACCGTGCGGGGCTCCGGGTGTCTACTGAAGCTTTCTTT. Translating it yields CASTDRAGLRVSTEAFF.

This chain uses TRBV7-2 with TRBJ2-3, with D tentatively TRBD1 or TRBD2 (5 bases each). This CDR3 comprises 15 residues. Trimming stripped 2 bases from V and 0 bases from J, with 9 bases between. CDR1 SGHTA and CDR2 FQGNSA come from the germline V gene. The DNA for the CDR3 is TGTGCCAGCAGCTTACGGGACCTAAGCACAGATACGCAGTATTTT. Its protein product is CASSLRDLSTDTQYF.

The rearrangement links TRBV5-1 to TRBJ2-7; maybe TRBD1 (7 bases). The germline V and J ends were trimmed by 4 bases and 5 bases, with 31 bases remaining between them. This CDR3 has 19 amino acids. Germline-derived CDR1 and CDR2 are SGHRS and YFSETQ. The CDR3 DNA reads TGCGCCAGCAGCCTAAGACAGGGAACGGGAGCGAGGCTACTAGACGAGCAGTACTTC. It yields the protein CASSLRQGTGARLLDEQYF.

The genes are TRBV18 and TRBJ1-1; D may be TRBD1 (5 bases). The CDR3 runs to 15 residues. Trimming took 1 base from V and 3 from J, leaving 12 bases between them. From germline, CDR1 is KGHSH and CDR2 LQKENI. The CDR3 loop reads CASSPLSRGDTEAFF. CDR3 nucleotide sequence: TGTGCCAGCTCACCACTCAGTCGAGGGGACACTGAAGCTTTCTTT.

This clonotype was detected only a few times. The V gene is TRBV12-3 or TRBV12-4, the J gene TRBJ1-1; 7 bases match TRBD1. The CDR3 totals 13 residues. V was pared by 6 bases and J by 3 bases, with 4 bases of the junction left unmatched. The CDR3 here is CASRRDSYTEAFF. DNA of the CDR3: TGTGCCAGCAGAAGGGACAGTTACACTGAAGCTTTCTTT.

This chain uses TRBV28 with TRBJ2-5, with D possibly TRBD2 on 6 matching bases. Per the germline V gene, CDR1 is MDHEN and CDR2 is SYDVKM. CDR3 size: 12 residues. V lost 4 bases, J lost 5 bases, and 8 bases lay in between. The CDR3 DNA reads TGTGCCAGCAGTTGGGCGGGGGAGACCCAGTACTTC. It translates to CASSWAGETQYF.

The gene calls are TRBV11-2 and TRBJ2-5; TRBD1 matches 11 bases. This CDR3 has 19 residues. Germline V gene lookup returns CDR1 SGHAT and CDR2 FQNNGV. With V trimmed by 5 bases and J by 4 bases, 18 bases remained unmatched. The CDR3 here is CASSRPKRTGGLSGETQYF. In nucleotides, the CDR3 is TGTGCCAGCAGCCGGCCGAAGAGGACAGGGGGCCTTTCTGGAGAGACCCAGTACTTC.

This clonotype came up a few times. J is TRBJ2-4 and V is TRBV6-1; 15 bases match TRBD2. The trim removed 5 bases at V and 2 bases at J, leaving 10 bases unmatched. This CDR3 spans 19 amino acids. From germline, CDR1 is MNHNS and CDR2 SASEGT. The DNA for the CDR3 is TGTGCCAGCAGTAGGGGACTAGCGGGAGGTACCGGCACCAAAAACATTCAGTACTTC. As protein: CASSRGLAGGTGTKNIQYF.

The V call is TRBV6-5, the J call TRBJ2-2, with D tentatively TRBD2 (6 bases). CDR3 length: 15 amino acids. Trimming shortened V by 3 bases and J by 7 bases, and 15 bases separated the two germline ends. Germline-derived CDR1 and CDR2 are MNHEY and SVGAGI. CDR3 residues: CASSYSGSARGELFF. CDR3 DNA sequence: TGTGCCAGCAGTTATTCCGGGAGTGCGCGCGGGGAGCTGTTTTTT.

V usage is TRBV10-3 and J usage is TRBJ2-3, with 13 bases lining up with TRBD2. V lost 0 bases, J lost 5 bases, and 8 bases stayed unmatched. Per the germline V gene, CDR1 is ENHRY and CDR2 is SYGVKD. The CDR3 has 18 amino acids. CDR3 bases: TGTGCCATCAGTGAGTCAACTAGCGGGAGGGCCGACCGAGATACGCAGTATTTT. This sequence encodes CAISESTSGRADRDTQYF.

This clonotype was counted only a few times. The CDR3 nucleotides are TGTGCCAGCAGCTGGGGACTAGCGGGTGAGCAGTTCTTC. Residues: CASSWGLAGEQFF. V is TRBV11-3 and J is TRBJ2-1, with 12 bases fitting TRBD2. Germline CDR1 and CDR2: SGHNT and YENEEA. The CDR3 spans 13 residues. Trimming cost V 4 bases and J 9 bases; bases outside gene matches: 1.

The genes are TRBV25-1 and TRBJ2-1; D tentatively fits TRBD1 or TRBD2 (5 bases each). Between the trimmed V and J ends, which lost 3 bases and 1 base, there was a span of 7 bases. From germline, CDR1 is MGHDK and CDR2 SYGVNS. The CDR3 is made up of 14 amino acids. The CDR3 reads CASSEGVSYNEQFF. The CDR3 nucleotides read TGTGCCAGCAGTGAGGGGGTTTCCTACAATGAGCAGTTCTTC.

J is TRBJ1-2 and V is TRBV6-5; tentative D call: TRBD1 (6 bases). This CDR3 is 16 amino acids long. V lost 2 bases and J lost 0, with 13 bases in between. The germline V gene has CDR1 MNHEY and CDR2 SVGAGI. The CDR3 spells CASSYLGQNANYGYTF. The CDR3 DNA reads TGTGCCAGCAGTTACCTCGGACAGAACGCTAACTATGGCTACACCTTC.

This chain connects TRBV20-1 to TRBJ2-1; tentatively, D is TRBD1 or TRBD2 (6 bases each). Germline CDR1 is DFQATT and CDR2 is SNEGSKA (reference sequence). Between the trimmed V and J ends, which lost 3 bases and 6 bases, there was a span of 24 bases. This CDR3 has 17 residues. The CDR3 nucleotides read TGCAGTGCTAGCTTTAAGGGGGAGGCCCCTCGGCTCAATGAGCAGTTCTTC. It is translated as CSASFKGEAPRLNEQFF.

The chain has TRBV6-2 or TRBV6-3 and TRBJ2-2; 10 bases fit TRBD1. Germline lookup yields CDR1 MNHEY and CDR2 SVGEGT. The V gene end was trimmed by 5 bases and the J gene end by 5 bases; junction bases not matched to a gene: 8. CDR3 length: 16 amino acids. The CDR3 bases are TGTGCCAGCAGTAACCGGGACAGGGGAGAGACCGGGGAGCTGTTTTTT. Translation gives CASSNRDRGETGELFF.

This chain links TRBV30 with TRBJ2-3; 8 bases fit TRBD2. Germline CDR1 reads GTSNPN; CDR2 reads SVGIG (reference sequence). V lost 3 bases and J lost 0; bases outside the gene matches: 11. The CDR3 is made up of 17 amino acids. The CDR3 bases are TGTGCCTGGAGAGTGGCGGGAGGTTTCTCTAGCACAGATACGCAGTATTTT. It yields the protein CAWRVAGGFSSTDTQYF.

The chain links TRBV15 to TRBJ2-5; D remains ambiguous. The germline gives CDR1 LNHNV, CDR2 YYDKDF (reference sequence). The CDR3 is 16 residues long. Between the trimmed V and J ends, which lost 1 base and 7 bases, there was a span of 19 bases. The CDR3 sequence is CATSRVSSGLKGTQYF. The CDR3 region has the DNA TGTGCCACCAGCAGAGTTTCGTCCGGGCTCAAAGGGACCCAGTACTTC. Using reference TRBV15 and TRBJ2-5 for the parts outside the CDR3, the full variable domain is DAMVIQNPRYQVTQFGKPVTLSCSQTLNHNVMYWYQQKSSQAPKLLFHYYDKDFNNEADTPDNFQSRRPNTSFCFLDIRSPGLGDTAMYLCATSRVSSGLKGTQYFGPGTRLLVL.

In its sample, this clonotype was seen a few times. The V and J genes are TRBV9 and TRBJ2-4; D tentatively fits TRBD1 or TRBD2 (5 bases each). Trimming took off 0 bases at V and 7 bases at J, with 8 bases between the two ends. Germline V gene lookup returns CDR1 SGDLS and CDR2 YYNGEE. The CDR3 sequence is 13 residues long. This chain's CDR3 is CASSVGGANIQYF. In DNA, the CDR3 is TGTGCCAGCAGCGTAGGAGGGGCCAACATTCAGTACTTC. Full variable domain (outside the CDR3, taken from reference TRBV9 and TRBJ2-4): DSGVTQTPKHLITATGQRVTLRCSPRSGDLSVYWYQQSLDQGLQFLIQYYNGEERAKGNILERFSAQQFPDLHSELNLSSLELGDSALYFCASSVGGANIQYFGAGTRLSVL.

This clonotype was seen a few times. The chain has TRBV6-5 and TRBJ2-3; D not resolved. This CDR3 has 13 amino acids. Germline CDR1 is MNHEY and CDR2 is SVGAGI. V lost 0 bases to trimming and J lost 4 bases, with 5 bases between them. The CDR3 here is CASSYSDADTQYF. For the CDR3, the DNA is TGTGCCAGCAGTTACTCCGACGCAGATACGCAGTATTTT.

The genes are TRBV5-5 and TRBJ2-7, with D possibly TRBD2 on 6 matching bases. The CDR3 runs 15 residues. The germline V gene encodes CDR1 SGHKS and CDR2 YYEKEE (reference sequence). The germline V and J ends were trimmed by 0 bases and 0 bases, with 10 bases remaining between them. This CDR3 reads CASSLGQTSSYEQYV. The CDR3 DNA reads as TGTGCCAGCAGCTTGGGGCAGACTAGCTCCTACGAGCAGTACGTC.